Following are 25 T cell receptor beta chains from one sample sequenced in a study of cytomegalovirus exposure and HLA in healthy donors. The study ran its PCR with 60 Vbeta and 13 Jbeta primers. Data came from immunoSEQ multiplex PCR; TCRdb stores just in-frame clones and leaves some out. The sample has tens of thousands of clones, more than 60% seen once. Sequenced input: PBMCs. The source of these receptors is a male donor in good health and CMV-seropositive.

The chain uses TRBV5-6 and TRBJ2-7; possibly TRBD2 for D (5 bases). Germline V gene data show CDR1 as SGHDT and CDR2 as YYEEEE. V was pared by 0 bases and J by 0 bases, with 7 bases between. The CDR3 is 14 residues long. CDR3 loop: CASSLAGNSYEQYF. CDR3 DNA sequence: TGTGCCAGCAGCTTGGCCGGGAACTCCTACGAGCAGTACTTC.

The chain employs TRBV4-1 and TRBJ1-5, with 7 nucleotides matching TRBD1. Trimming cost V 0 bases and J 2 bases; bases outside gene matches: 16. This CDR3 has 20 amino acids. CDR1 MGHRA and CDR2 YSYEKL come from the germline V gene. The CDR3 nucleotides read TGCGCCAGCAGCCAAGATCGGGCTAACAGGGGTCCGAGGGGCAATCAGCCCCAGCATTTT. Its protein product is CASSQDRANRGPRGNQPQHF.

The CDR3 DNA sequence: TGTGCCAGCAGCACACGAAGGGGGGGCAGCGGCTACACCTTC. Amino acid sequence: CASSTRRGGSGYTF. This chain links TRBV7-8 with TRBJ1-2, with TRBD1 as a possible D gene (6 bases). V lost 5 bases to trimming and J lost 8 bases, with 18 bases between them. The germline gives CDR1 SGHVS, CDR2 FQNEAQ. CDR3 length equals 14 residues.

This sequence joins TRBV5-4 and TRBJ2-5; weak D call: TRBD2 (7 bases). Per germline, CDR1 SGHNT and CDR2 YYREEE (reference sequence). With 3 bases removed from V and 7 bases from J, the gap between germline ends came to 19 bases. The CDR3 has 15 residues. The CDR3 reads CASSYRARGEGTQYF. CDR3 nucleotides: TGTGCCAGCAGCTACCGCGCAAGGGGGGAGGGGACCCAGTACTTC.

The chain joins TRBV2 to TRBJ2-7; 8 positions agree with TRBD2. The CDR3 covers 16 residues. The junction had 10 bases not matched to a gene; V was cut back by 4 bases and J by 2 bases. Germline CDR1 reads SNHLY; CDR2 reads FYNNEI. The CDR3 region has the DNA TGTGCCAGCAGTGTGCCCCGGGAGGGTGGTGCCTACGAGCAGTACTTC. Its translation is CASSVPREGGAYEQYF.

The rearrangement joins TRBV10-2 to TRBJ1-6; D is possibly TRBD1 (6 bases). The germline V gene has CDR1 WSHSY and CDR2 SAAADI. This CDR3 has 15 residues. V was pared by 2 bases and J by 7 bases, with 12 bases between. CDR3 residues: CASSERDTANSPLHF. The CDR3 DNA sequence: TGCGCCAGCAGTGAGAGGGACACAGCCAATTCACCCCTCCACTTT.

This clone was counted between two and nine times. The chain employs TRBV19 and TRBJ1-1; tentative D call: TRBD1 (5 bases). CDR3 length: 12 amino acids. Germline V CDR1 and CDR2: LNHDA, SQIVND (reference sequence). The germline V and J ends were trimmed by 7 bases and 1 base, with 7 bases remaining between them. The CDR3 here is CASKQGNTEAFF. As DNA, the CDR3 is TGTGCCAGTAAGCAGGGGAACACTGAAGCTTTCTTT.

The chain employs TRBV9 and TRBJ1-1; D is ambiguous. Germline V gives CDR1 SGDLS, CDR2 YYNGEE. The CDR3 has 14 residues. V was shortened by 0 bases and J by 1 base, with 7 bases between the two germline ends. The CDR3 here is CASSVVRSNTEAFF. The CDR3 DNA follows: TGTGCCAGCAGCGTAGTACGGTCGAACACTGAAGCTTTCTTT.

The J gene is TRBJ2-3, the V gene TRBV6-1, with a weak D call TRBD1 (6 bases). There are 16 residues in the CDR3. Trimming left V 0 bases short and J 2 bases short, with 12 bases between. Germline CDR1 is MNHNS and CDR2 is SASEGT. This chain's CDR3 is CASSEAGRGATDTQYF. The DNA for the CDR3 is TGTGCCAGCAGTGAAGCGGGCAGGGGAGCCACAGATACGCAGTATTTT.

The chain uses TRBV11-3 and TRBJ2-7; the match to TRBD2 covers 7 bases. The CDR3 is made up of 12 amino acids. The V and J ends lost 1 base and 6 bases, in that order; junction bases with no gene match: 0. Per the germline V gene, CDR1 is SGHNT and CDR2 is YENEEA. The CDR3 sequence: CASSLGGGEQYF. In nucleotides, the CDR3 is TGTGCCAGCAGCTTAGGGGGGGGCGAGCAGTACTTC.

CDR3 DNA sequence: TGTGCCAGCAGTTCGGCGGGGGTCTACGAGCAGTACTTC. It specifies CASSSAGVYEQYF. The chain recombines TRBV28 with TRBJ2-7, with TRBD2 matching over 7 bases. CDR1 and CDR2 (germline): MDHEN, SYDVKM. The CDR3 extends over 13 amino acids. V was clipped by 4 bases and J by 3 bases; unmatched bases: 3. The full variable domain, with the rest looked up from reference TRBV28 and TRBJ2-7, is DVKVTQSSRYLVKRTGEKVFLECVQDMDHENMFWYRQDPGLGLRLIYFSYDVKMKEKGDIPEGYSVSREKKERFSLILESASTNQTSMYLCASSSAGVYEQYFGPGTRLTVT.

The rearrangement joins TRBV6-1 to TRBJ2-5; maybe TRBD2 (7 bases). With the DNA end fitting TRBJ2-7 better, the J assignment may be wrong. The CDR3 sequence is 15 residues long. CDR1 is MNHNS, CDR2 SASEGT, per germline. CDR3 loop: CATRRGWGGIHEQYF. In DNA, the CDR3 is TGTGCCACCCGGAGGGGGTGGGGGGGAATCCACGAGCAGTACTTC.

The chain employs TRBV20-1 and TRBJ2-5, with a possible D match to TRBD1 (6 bases). The J call may not be correct, given that the DNA end is closer to TRBJ2-7. Germline V gene data show CDR1 as DFQATT and CDR2 as SNEGSKA (reference sequence). The CDR3 sequence is 11 residues long. The CDR3: CSAHRAYEQYF. The CDR3 DNA reads TGCAGTGCACACAGGGCCTACGAGCAGTACTTC.

This clone was detected a few times. The chain joins TRBV7-9 to TRBJ2-7; 7 bases line up with TRBD1. V was clipped by 5 bases and J by 3 bases; unmatched bases: 10. Germline assignment: CDR1 SEHNR and CDR2 FQNEAQ (reference sequence). CDR3 size: 15 residues. The CDR3 spells CASSRSGTDFYEQYF. The CDR3 DNA sequence: TGTGCCAGCAGCCGATCTGGGACAGACTTCTACGAGCAGTACTTC.

Only one count was recorded for this clone. V is TRBV19 and J is TRBJ2-7; D might be TRBD1 (5 bases). V lost 1 base, J lost 2 bases, and 18 bases lay in between. CDR1 is LNHDA and CDR2 is SQIVND in the germline V gene (reference sequence). This CDR3 comprises 17 residues. DNA for the CDR3: TGTGCCAGTAGTATAGGTAGTAGGGCAGGGAAAGCCTACGAGCAGTACTTC. This translates into CASSIGSRAGKAYEQYF.

This clone occurred once. The chain uses TRBV6-4 and TRBJ2-3; 12 positions match TRBD2. Germline lookup yields CDR1 MRHNA and CDR2 SNTAGT. The CDR3 totals 18 residues. V was pared by 1 base and J by 5 bases, with 10 bases of the junction left unmatched. The chain's CDR3 is CASSDWASGRAGIDTQYF. For the CDR3, the DNA is TGTGCCAGCAGTGACTGGGCTAGCGGGAGGGCGGGGATAGATACGCAGTATTTT.

The chain carries TRBV6-5 and TRBJ1-2; a possible D gene is TRBD1 (6 bases). In germline, CDR1 is MNHEY, CDR2 SVGAGI. CDR3 length: 14 amino acids. Trimming removed 2 bases at V and 3 bases at J, with 10 bases between. The CDR3 region is CASSYGDTDYGYTF. The CDR3 nucleotides are TGTGCCAGCAGTTACGGGGACACCGACTATGGCTACACCTTC.

A single count supports this clone. This chain links TRBV27 with TRBJ2-5; the D gene is possibly TRBD1 (5 bases). The CDR3 contains 14 residues. Germline V gene lookup returns CDR1 MNHEY and CDR2 SMNVEV (reference sequence). Trimming removed 5 bases from V and 5 bases from J, with 15 bases in between. The CDR3 DNA is TGTGCCAGCAGTCCCAGGGCCCCGGTTGAGACCCAGTACTTC. Residues: CASSPRAPVETQYF.

This clone was observed once. The chain carries TRBV10-3 and TRBJ1-5; 11 positions agree with TRBD1. Germline assignment: CDR1 ENHRY and CDR2 SYGVKD. This CDR3 is built from 23 residues. V was pared by 0 bases and J by 1 base, with 20 bases of the junction left unmatched. DNA of the CDR3: TGTGCCATCAGTGAGTCAGGCGCTACCGGGACAGGGGGTTTCCTTGCGAGCAATCAGCCCCAGCATTTT. Residues: CAISESGATGTGGFLASNQPQHF.

The DNA for the CDR3 is TGTGCCAGCAGCTTAATCGCGGGGGGGCGTGGCGGGGAGCTGTTTTTT. Protein product: CASSLIAGGRGGELFF. The rearrangement links TRBV7-3 to TRBJ2-2, with 9 bases fitting TRBD2. The V and J ends lost 1 base and 7 bases, in that order; junction bases with no gene match: 7. From germline, CDR1 is SGHTA and CDR2 FQGTGA. CDR3 length: 16 residues.

The rearrangement uses TRBV2 and TRBJ2-1, with D possibly being TRBD2 (5 bases). Trimming took 10 bases from V and 4 from J, leaving 17 bases between them. The CDR3 is 14 amino acids. CDR1 is SNHLY and CDR2 is FYNNEI in the germline V gene. The CDR3 region has the DNA TGTGCCACCGGCCGGCTAGCCCAATACAATGAGCAGTTCTTC. Translating it yields CATGRLAQYNEQFF.

The V and J genes are TRBV23-1 and TRBJ1-6, with D perhaps TRBD1 (6 bases). TRBV23-1 is marked as an open reading frame, function uncertain. The CDR3 runs to 15 residues. The V gene lost 0 bases and the J gene lost 6 bases, with 9 bases spanning the gap. In DNA form, the CDR3 reads TGCGCCAGCAGTCAATCAGGGGGTTGTAATTCACCCCTCCACTTT. Translation: CASSQSGGCNSPLHF.

Only a few counts were recorded for this clone. The chain links TRBV28 to TRBJ1-4; 7 positions match TRBD1. The length of the CDR3 is 14 residues. Germline assignment: CDR1 MDHEN and CDR2 SYDVKM. The ends lost 3 bases at V and 8 bases at J; junction bases unmatched: 6. The CDR3 region is CASSFTGTVEKLFF. As DNA, the CDR3 is TGTGCCAGCAGTTTTACCGGGACAGTGGAAAAACTGTTTTTT. Based on the CDR3 plus reference TRBV28 and TRBJ1-4, the full variable domain is DVKVTQSSRYLVKRTGEKVFLECVQDMDHENMFWYRQDPGLGLRLIYFSYDVKMKEKGDIPEGYSVSREKKERFSLILESASTNQTSMYLCASSFTGTVEKLFFGSGTQLSVL.

The rearrangement joins TRBV13 to TRBJ2-7, with 8 bases lining up with TRBD1. The CDR3 contains 16 residues. The junction had 8 bases not matched to a gene; V was cut back by 2 bases and J by 2 bases. Germline loops: CDR1 PRHDT, CDR2 FYEKMQ (reference sequence). DNA of the CDR3: TGTGCCAGCAGCTTACGCTCGAGGGGACAGGCCTACGAGCAGTACTTC. This encodes CASSLRSRGQAYEQYF.

V usage is TRBV6-6 and J usage is TRBJ2-5; D not resolved. CDR1 is MNHNY and CDR2 is SVGAGI in the germline V gene (reference sequence). CDR3 length: 12 residues. Trimming took 6 bases from V and 4 from J, leaving 9 bases between them. DNA for the CDR3: TGTGCCAGCAGAATCCAACTAGAGACCCAGTACTTC. It yields the protein CASRIQLETQYF.